This T cell receptor beta chain emerged from a study of cytomegalovirus exposure and HLA in healthy donors. Concerning this clone: Its antigen is unknown.

Germline CDR1 is SGHRS and CDR2 is YFSETQ. V was pared by 4 bases and J by 2 bases, with 14 bases of the junction left unmatched. CDR3 size: 18 residues. Primers included in the PCR were 60 Vbeta and 13 Jbeta primers. TCRdb's copy holds only in-frame clones and misses some; the assay was immunoSEQ multiplex PCR. The profile shows some 120,000 clones, roughly 70% of them singletons. Points from the study as a whole: The productive fraction for most TCR beta V segments was about 90% or about 30% in an earlier analysis. Certain sequence variants were highly shared and formed a cluster, and this cluster was likely a sequencing artifact. Analyses of presence and absence presupposed an approximately uniform sequencing depth across donors.

This rearrangement joins TRBV5-1 to TRBJ1-5, with 8 positions matching TRBD1. Sequencing input: PBMCs. The sequence was obtained from a man aged 40-49 years in good health and CMV-seropositive. The CDR3 reads CASSPGTGIAVGNQPQHF. DNA of the CDR3: TGCGCCAGCAGCCCTGGGACAGGAATTGCCGTCGGCAATCAGCCCCAGCATTTT.